The next 8 T cell receptor beta chains were all read from a single sample in a study of T cell repertoires in cytomegalovirus infection. The antigens of these receptors remain unknown. TCRdb used MiXCR to reprocess the reads, holding one entry per CDR3 protein. The repertoire holds over 100,000 distinct CDR3 sequences, with over 9% as singletons. Sequenced: PBMCs, sequenced either directly or after in vitro stimulation (not recorded which). These receptors came from a human donor in good health (CMV status not recorded). Some clones in this sample may be carry-over from other donors' samples.

About this clonotype: The germline gene is not matched at one end of the junction; a read error may be the cause. The rearrangement joins TRBV6-6 to TRBJ2-3; 9 nucleotides align to TRBD2. This CDR3 is built from 15 residues. CDR1 is MNHNY, CDR2 SVGAGI, per germline (reference sequence). The CDR3, as DNA: TGTGCCAACAGTTACTTAGCGGGAGCCCCAGATACGCAGTATTTT. It specifies CANSYLAGAPDTQYF.

As DNA, the CDR3 is TGTGCCAGCAGTTTTGGGACTCTGAAAGAGACCCAGTACTTC. Translation gives CASSFGTLKETQYF. This chain uses TRBV12-3 or TRBV12-4 with TRBJ2-5, with D maybe TRBD2 (6 bases). This CDR3 contains 14 residues. V was pared by 3 bases and J by 3 bases, with 11 bases between.

In its sample, this clonotype was seen many times. The chain employs TRBV7-2 and TRBJ2-5; no definite D call. Germline CDR1 reads SGHTA; CDR2 reads FQGNSA. Deletions cut 1 base from V and 6 bases from J, with 9 bases between. The CDR3 covers 13 residues. The CDR3 sequence is CASSLEQPQTQYF. In nucleotides, the CDR3 is TGTGCCAGCAGCTTAGAACAGCCCCAGACCCAGTACTTC. The complete variable domain, with remaining parts taken from reference TRBV7-2 and TRBJ2-5, reads GAGVSQSPSNKVTEKGKDVELRCDPISGHTALYWYRQSLGQGLEFLIYFQGNSAPDKSGLPSDRFSAERTGGSVSTLTIQRTQQEDSAVYLCASSLEQPQTQYFGPGTRLLVL.

There are many counts of this clonotype. The chain joins TRBV7-4 to TRBJ1-5; possible D gene TRBD1, 5 bases. Germline loops: CDR1 SGHVT, CDR2 SQSDAQ. The V and J ends lost 4 bases and 0 bases respectively, with 19 bases between them. There are 18 residues in the CDR3. The DNA of the CDR3 is TGTGCCAGCAGCTCCACCCGAGAACAGGAGTATAGCAATCAGCCCCAGCATTTT. This encodes CASSSTREQEYSNQPQHF. Drawing the rest from reference TRBV7-4 and TRBJ1-5, the complete variable domain is GAGVSQSPRYKVAKRGRDVALRCDSISGHVTLYWYRQTLGQGSEVLTYSQSDAQRDKSGRPSGRFSAERPERSVSTLKIQRTEQGDSAVYLCASSSTREQEYSNQPQHFGDGTRLSIL.

This clonotype was observed many times. CDR3 DNA sequence: TGTGCCAGCAGCTTTCAGGGGGCAGATACGCAGTATTTT. This gives the protein CASSFQGADTQYF. The V and J genes are TRBV7-2 and TRBJ2-3; TRBD1 agrees at 7 bases. Per germline, CDR1 SGHTA and CDR2 FQGNSA. This CDR3 is 13 amino acids long. Trimming cost V 3 bases and J 4 bases; bases outside gene matches: 1.

In its sample, this clonotype was seen a few times. The genes are TRBV27 and TRBJ1-1; 7 bases are a match to TRBD1. CDR3 length equals 14 residues. The germline V gene encodes CDR1 MNHEY and CDR2 SMNVEV (reference sequence). J gave up 6 bases and V 6 bases, and 10 bases lay outside the gene matches. The chain's CDR3 is CASSERSGGPEAFF. DNA for the CDR3: TGTGCCAGCAGCGAGAGGTCAGGGGGACCTGAAGCTTTCTTT.

This clonotype appeared many times. The rearrangement joins TRBV19 to TRBJ2-1, with 12 bases identical to TRBD2. The ends lost 5 bases at V and 5 bases at J; junction bases unmatched: 10. The CDR3 is 17 amino acids. The germline CDR1 and CDR2 sequences are LNHDA and SQIVND (reference sequence). The CDR3 reads CASSPRGLAGFNNEQFF. For the CDR3, the DNA is TGTGCCAGTAGTCCAAGGGGACTAGCGGGTTTCAACAATGAGCAGTTCTTC. The full variable domain, its missing parts supplied by reference TRBV19 and TRBJ2-1, is DGGITQSPKYLFRKEGQNVTLSCEQNLNHDAMYWYRQDPGQGLRLIYYSQIVNDFQKGDIAEGYSVSREKKESFPLTVTSAQKNPTAFYLCASSPRGLAGFNNEQFFGPGTRLTVL.

In this sample, this clonotype turned up many times. This sequence joins TRBV27 and TRBJ2-6; 7 nucleotides match TRBD1. With V trimmed by 6 bases and J by 0 bases, 8 bases remained unmatched. This CDR3 region has 17 residues. Germline CDR1 is MNHEY and CDR2 is SMNVEV (reference sequence). CDR3: CASSLTGPISGANVLTF. In DNA, the CDR3 is TGTGCCAGCAGCTTGACAGGGCCAATCTCTGGGGCCAACGTCCTGACTTTC.